One sample yielded the 3 T cell receptor beta chains listed below, sequenced in a study of T cells in Graves' hyperthyroidism and ophthalmopathy. RNA transcripts provided the source from which TCR beta CDR3 regions were amplified. Primed by the HTBI set, a first-round RT-PCR was run on the TCR CDR3. TCRdb re-called the multiplex PCR reads through MiXCR, storing one row per CDR3 protein. In the table there are approximately 600,000 distinct CDR3 sequences, 20% of which are singletons. The sample taken for sequencing was blood. The receptors derive from a young man with Graves' ophthalmopathy.

This clonotype showed up just a few times. The chain uses TRBV5-4 and TRBJ1-2; D may be TRBD1 (5 bases). Germline V lookup: CDR1 SGHNT, CDR2 YYREEE (reference sequence). The CDR3 totals 16 residues. V was cut by 2 bases and J by 0 bases, with 14 bases left in between. This chain's CDR3 is CASSFNTGKANYGYTF. In DNA, the CDR3 is TGTGCCAGCAGCTTCAATACAGGAAAAGCTAACTATGGCTACACCTTC.

At least ten counts were recorded for this clonotype. This chain uses TRBV11-2 with TRBJ1-3, with a possible D match to TRBD1 (6 bases). Germline CDR1 is SGHAT and CDR2 is FQNNGV. This CDR3 comprises 16 residues. V lost 5 bases and J 0 bases, leaving 14 bases between the germline ends. The CDR3 coding sequence is TGTGCCAGCAGCCCTGGACAGACTCGCTCTGGAAACACCATATATTTT. Protein product: CASSPGQTRSGNTIYF.

The chain joins TRBV11-2 to TRBJ2-5; D remains unclear. The CDR3 contains 15 residues. V lost 0 bases and J lost 2, with 10 bases in between. Germline V gene lookup returns CDR1 SGHAT and CDR2 FQNNGV. For the CDR3, the DNA is TGTGCCAGCAGCTTAGATCGCGGAAAACAAGAGACCCAGTACTTC. Residues: CASSLDRGKQETQYF.